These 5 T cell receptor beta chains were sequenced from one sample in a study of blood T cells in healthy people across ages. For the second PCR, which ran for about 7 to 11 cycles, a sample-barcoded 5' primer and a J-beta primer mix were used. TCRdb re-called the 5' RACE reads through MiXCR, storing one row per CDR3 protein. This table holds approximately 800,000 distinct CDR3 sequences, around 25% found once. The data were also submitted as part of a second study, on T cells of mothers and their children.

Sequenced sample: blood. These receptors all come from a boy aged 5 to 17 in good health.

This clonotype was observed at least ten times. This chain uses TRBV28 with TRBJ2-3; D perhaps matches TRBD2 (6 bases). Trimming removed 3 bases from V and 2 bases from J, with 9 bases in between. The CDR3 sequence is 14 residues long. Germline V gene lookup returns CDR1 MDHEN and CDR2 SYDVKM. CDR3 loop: CASSFGGNTDTQYF. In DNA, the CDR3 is TGTGCCAGCAGTTTCGGGGGAAACACAGATACGCAGTATTTT.

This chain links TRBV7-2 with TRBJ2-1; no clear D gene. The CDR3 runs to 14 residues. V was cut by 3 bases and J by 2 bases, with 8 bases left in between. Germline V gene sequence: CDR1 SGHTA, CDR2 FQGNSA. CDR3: CASSFDLTYNEQFF. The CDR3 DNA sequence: TGTGCCAGCAGCTTCGACTTAACCTACAATGAGCAGTTCTTC.

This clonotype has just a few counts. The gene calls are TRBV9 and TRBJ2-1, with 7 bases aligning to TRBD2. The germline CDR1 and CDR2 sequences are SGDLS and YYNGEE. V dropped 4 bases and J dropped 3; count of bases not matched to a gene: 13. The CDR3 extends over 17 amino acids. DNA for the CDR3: TGTGCCAGCAGCCTCCGGAGTGGGACTACGATCTACAATGAGCAGTTCTTC. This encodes CASSLRSGTTIYNEQFF.

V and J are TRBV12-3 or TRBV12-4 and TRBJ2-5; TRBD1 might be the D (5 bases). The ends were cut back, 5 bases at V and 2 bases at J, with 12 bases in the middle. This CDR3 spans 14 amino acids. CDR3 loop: CASSEDNHQETQYF. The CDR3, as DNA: TGTGCCAGCAGTGAGGACAACCATCAAGAGACCCAGTACTTC.

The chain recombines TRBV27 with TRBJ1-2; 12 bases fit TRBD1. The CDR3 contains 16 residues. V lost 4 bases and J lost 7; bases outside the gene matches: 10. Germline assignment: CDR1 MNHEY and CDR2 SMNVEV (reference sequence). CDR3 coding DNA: TGTGCCAGCAGTTCCCGGGACAGGGGGCATATTGGTGGCTACACCTTC. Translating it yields CASSSRDRGHIGGYTF.